The entry below gives a single T cell receptor beta chain sequence along with its context. The CDR3 covers 15 residues. Trimming at V came to 7 bases and at J to 0 bases, leaving 4 bases not matched to a gene. Germline CDR1 reads ENHRY; CDR2 reads SYGVKD. These data belong to a study of regulatory T cells in long-lasting Graves disease. Relying on iRepertoire HTBI primers and Arm-PCR of CDR3 regions, the team built TCR beta libraries. TCRdb reprocessed the multiplex PCR reads with MiXCR, giving one entry per CDR3 protein. The top ten hold approximately 53% of the sample, which has some 280,000 distinct CDR3 sequences, 22% seen once. Time point reported: persistent/refractory GD, antithyroid drugs over 5 years with positive TRAb. There was RNA extracted from PBMCs, and the TCR library was made from it. Into tubes containing EDTA, roughly 10 milliliters of peripheral blood were drawn.

The chain carries TRBV10-3 and TRBJ2-7; 12 positions match TRBD2. The clonotype was recovered from a female donor with Graves disease. The sequencing used peripheral blood mononuclear cells (PBMCs), collected when the disease was refractory, from a patient treated with antithyroid drugs. This chain's CDR3 is CAIKKTSGSSYEQYF. As DNA, the CDR3 is TGTGCCATCAAGAAGACTAGCGGGAGCTCCTACGAGCAGTACTTC.